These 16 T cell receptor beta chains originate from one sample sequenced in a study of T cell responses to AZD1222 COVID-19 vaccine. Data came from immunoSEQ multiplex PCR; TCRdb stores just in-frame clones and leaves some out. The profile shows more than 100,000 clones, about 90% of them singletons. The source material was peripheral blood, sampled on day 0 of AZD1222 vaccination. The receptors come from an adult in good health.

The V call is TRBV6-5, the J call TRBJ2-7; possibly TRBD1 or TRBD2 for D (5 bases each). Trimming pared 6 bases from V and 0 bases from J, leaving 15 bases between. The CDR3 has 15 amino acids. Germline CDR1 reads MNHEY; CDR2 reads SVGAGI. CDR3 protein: CASSPRDRFSYEQYF. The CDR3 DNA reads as TGTGCCAGCAGCCCCAGGGACCGATTCTCCTACGAGCAGTACTTC.

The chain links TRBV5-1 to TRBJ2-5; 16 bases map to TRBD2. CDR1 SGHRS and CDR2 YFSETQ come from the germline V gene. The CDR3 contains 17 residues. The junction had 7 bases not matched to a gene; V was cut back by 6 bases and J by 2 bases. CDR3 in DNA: TGCGCCAGCAATATGGGACTAGCGGGGGGGCGGCAAGAGACCCAGTACTTC. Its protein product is CASNMGLAGGRQETQYF.

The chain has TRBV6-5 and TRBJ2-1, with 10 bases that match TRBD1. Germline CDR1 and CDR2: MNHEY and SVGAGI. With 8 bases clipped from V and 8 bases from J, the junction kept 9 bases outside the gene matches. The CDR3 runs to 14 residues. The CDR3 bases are TGTGCCAGCGGGGACAGGGGAAGGGTGGATGAGCAGTTCTTC. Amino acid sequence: CASGDRGRVDEQFF.

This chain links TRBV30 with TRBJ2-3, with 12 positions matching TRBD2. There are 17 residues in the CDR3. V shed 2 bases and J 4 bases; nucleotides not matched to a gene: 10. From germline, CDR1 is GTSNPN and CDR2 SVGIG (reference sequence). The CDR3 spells CAWSRTSGAIPADTQYF. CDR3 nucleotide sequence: TGTGCCTGGAGTCGGACTAGCGGGGCGATCCCGGCAGATACGCAGTATTTT.

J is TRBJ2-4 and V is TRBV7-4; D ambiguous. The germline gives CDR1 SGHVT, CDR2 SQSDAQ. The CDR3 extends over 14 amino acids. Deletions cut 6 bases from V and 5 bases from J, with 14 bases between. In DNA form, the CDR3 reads TGTGCCAGCAGGGCCAAGACAAGCCAAAACATTCAGTACTTC. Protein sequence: CASRAKTSQNIQYF.

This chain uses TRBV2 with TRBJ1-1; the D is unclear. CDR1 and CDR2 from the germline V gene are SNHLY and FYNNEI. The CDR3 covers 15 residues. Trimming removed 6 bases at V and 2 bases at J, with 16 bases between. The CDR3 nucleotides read TGTGCCAGCAGAGCCATACCCCATGGCAACACTGAAGCTTTCTTT. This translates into CASRAIPHGNTEAFF.

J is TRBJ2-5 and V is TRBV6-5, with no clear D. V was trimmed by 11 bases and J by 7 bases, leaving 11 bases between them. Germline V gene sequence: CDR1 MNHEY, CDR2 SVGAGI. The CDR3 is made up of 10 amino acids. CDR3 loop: CAVRKGTQYF. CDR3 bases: TGTGCCGTCCGAAAGGGGACCCAGTACTTC.

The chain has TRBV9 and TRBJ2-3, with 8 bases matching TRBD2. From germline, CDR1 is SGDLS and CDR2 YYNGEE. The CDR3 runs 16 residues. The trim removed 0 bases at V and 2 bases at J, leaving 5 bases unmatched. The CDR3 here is CASSVDPGGITDTQYF. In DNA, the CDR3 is TGTGCCAGCAGCGTAGATCCGGGGGGGATCACAGATACGCAGTATTTT.

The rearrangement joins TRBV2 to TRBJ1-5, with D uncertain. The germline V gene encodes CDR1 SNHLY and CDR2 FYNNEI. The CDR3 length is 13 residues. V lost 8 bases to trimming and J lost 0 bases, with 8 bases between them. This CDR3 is CASHFSSNQPQHF. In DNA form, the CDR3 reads TGTGCCAGCCACTTCAGTAGCAATCAGCCCCAGCATTTT.

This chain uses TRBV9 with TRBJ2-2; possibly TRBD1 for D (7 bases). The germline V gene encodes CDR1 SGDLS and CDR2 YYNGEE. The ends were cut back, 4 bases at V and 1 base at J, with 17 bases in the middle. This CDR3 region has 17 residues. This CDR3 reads CASSLRSGGLNTGELFF. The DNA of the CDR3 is TGTGCCAGCAGCCTAAGATCAGGGGGACTGAACACCGGGGAGCTGTTTTTT.

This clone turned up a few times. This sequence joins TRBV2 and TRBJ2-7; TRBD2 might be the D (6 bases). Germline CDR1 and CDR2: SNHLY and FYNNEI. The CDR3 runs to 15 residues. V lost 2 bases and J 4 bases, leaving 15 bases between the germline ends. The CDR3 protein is CASSERLLGGYEQYF. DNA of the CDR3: TGTGCCAGCAGTGAAAGACTGCTGGGGGGTTACGAGCAGTACTTC.

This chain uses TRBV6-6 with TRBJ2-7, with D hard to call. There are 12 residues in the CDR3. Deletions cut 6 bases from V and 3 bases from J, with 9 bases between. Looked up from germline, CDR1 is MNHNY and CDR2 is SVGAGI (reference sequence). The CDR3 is CASSNGNYEQYF. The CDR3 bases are TGTGCCAGCAGCAACGGAAACTACGAGCAGTACTTC.

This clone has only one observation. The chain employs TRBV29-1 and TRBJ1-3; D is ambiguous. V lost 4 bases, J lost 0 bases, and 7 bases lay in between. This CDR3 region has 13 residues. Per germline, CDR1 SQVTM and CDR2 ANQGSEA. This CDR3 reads CSVALNSGNTIYF. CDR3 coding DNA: TGCAGCGTTGCACTCAACTCTGGAAACACCATATATTTT. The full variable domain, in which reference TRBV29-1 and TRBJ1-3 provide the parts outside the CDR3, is SAVISQKPSRDICQRGTSLTIQCQVDSQVTMMFWYRQQPGQSLTLIATANQGSEATYESGFVIDKFPISRPNLTFSTLTVSNMSPEDSSIYLCSVALNSGNTIYFGEGSWLTVV.

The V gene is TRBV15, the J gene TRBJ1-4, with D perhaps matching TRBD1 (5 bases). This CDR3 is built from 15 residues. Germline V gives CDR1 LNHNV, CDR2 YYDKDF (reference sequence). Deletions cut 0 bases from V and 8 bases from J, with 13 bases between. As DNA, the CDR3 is TGTGCCACCAGCAGAGAAGGCTCCGGGGACGAAAAACTGTTTTTT. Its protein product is CATSREGSGDEKLFF.

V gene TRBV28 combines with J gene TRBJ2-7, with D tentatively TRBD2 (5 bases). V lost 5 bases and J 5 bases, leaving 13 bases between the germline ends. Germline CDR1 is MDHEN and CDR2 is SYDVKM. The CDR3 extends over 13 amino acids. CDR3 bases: TGTGCCAGCAGTCCCCCGGGGTGGCACGAGCAGTACTTC. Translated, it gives CASSPPGWHEQYF.

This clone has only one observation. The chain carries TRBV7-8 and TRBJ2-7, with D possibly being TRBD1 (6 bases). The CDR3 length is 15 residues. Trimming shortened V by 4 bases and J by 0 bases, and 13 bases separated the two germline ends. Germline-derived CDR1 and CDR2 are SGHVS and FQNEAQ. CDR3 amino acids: CASSSKTGSSYEQYF. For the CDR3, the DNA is TGTGCCAGCAGCTCAAAGACAGGTAGCTCCTACGAGCAGTACTTC.